A single T cell receptor beta chain is shown here with its context. The antigen remains unidentified. Germline-derived CDR1 and CDR2 are SGHAT and FQNNGV. The CDR3 is 16 residues long. Germline trimming cut 6 bases from V and 6 bases from J; bases unmatched to any gene: 11. This sample was included in a study of CD8+ T cells in alopecia areata. Isolated RNA was reverse transcribed into cDNA used as the sequencing template. Method: immunoSEQ multiplex PCR; TCRdb's copy keeps in-frame clones and lacks some. The sample carries 150,000 or so clones, less than 70% recorded once. Documented treatment: oral pan-JAK inhibitor, 5-10 mg twice daily. Starting from PBMCs, sorting isolated CD4+ and CD8+ T cells. Study-level findings and limits: Compared with mice, patients displayed less clear TCR sharing, possibly for HLA-related reasons.

Material: CD4+ T cells sorted from blood, obtained at week 4, from a patient treated with tofacitinib. The rearrangement uses TRBV11-2 and TRBJ2-2, with TRBD1 matching over 9 bases. This TCR was recovered from a human donor with alopecia areata. CDR3 in DNA: TGTGCCAGCAGACCGGACGGGACAGGGATCCCCGGGGAGCTGTTTTTT. Translating gives CASRPDGTGIPGELFF.